Following are 16 T cell receptor beta chains from one sample sequenced in a study of shared clonotypes between healthy human individuals. TCRdb keeps only in-frame clones here, not all; method: immunoSEQ multiplex PCR. The data show some 980,000 clones, about three quarters seen once. Sequenced material: memory CD4+ T cells sorted from blood. Subset described: CD45RA-negative fraction. The receptors stem from a man aged 18 to 29 in good health.

The V call is TRBV7-9, the J call TRBJ2-3; 8 nucleotides align to TRBD1. Germline V gene lookup returns CDR1 SEHNR and CDR2 FQNEAQ (reference sequence). The CDR3 sequence is 15 residues long. V gave up 3 bases and J gave up 1 base; unmatched junction bases: 3. The CDR3 region is CASSFLTGGTDTQYF. The CDR3, as DNA: TGTGCCAGCAGCTTTCTGACAGGGGGCACAGATACGCAGTATTTT.

The rearrangement joins TRBV30 to TRBJ1-1, with D possibly matching TRBD1 (6 bases). The CDR3 is made up of 14 amino acids. CDR1 and CDR2 from the germline V gene are GTSNPN and SVGIG (reference sequence). Trimming removed 5 bases at V and 0 bases at J, with 13 bases between. The CDR3 reads CAWDGQQMNTEAFF. Written as DNA, the CDR3 is TGTGCCTGGGACGGACAGCAGATGAACACTGAAGCTTTCTTT. The whole variable domain, filled in from reference TRBV30 and TRBJ1-1, reads SQTIHQWPATLVQPVGSPLSLECTVEGTSNPNLYWYRQAAGRGLQLLFYSVGIGQISSEVPQNLSASRPQDRQFILSSKKLLLSDSGFYLCAWDGQQMNTEAFFGQGTRLTVV.

This clone was recorded only once. The chain joins TRBV10-2 to TRBJ2-7; 8 positions agree with TRBD1. The germline gives CDR1 WSHSY, CDR2 SAAADI. The CDR3 covers 13 residues. Losses at the gene ends were 2 bases for V and 7 bases for J; bases not matched to a gene: 4. The CDR3 coding sequence is TGCGCCAGCAGTGAGCAGGGGGCTGGGGAGCAGTACTTC. Protein sequence: CASSEQGAGEQYF.

This CDR3 is CASSPIAGAGYEQFF. In DNA, the CDR3 is TGCGCCAGCAGCCCGATAGCGGGAGCTGGTTATGAGCAGTTCTTC. V gene TRBV5-1 combines with J gene TRBJ2-1; 9 nucleotides match TRBD2. The CDR3 loop spans 15 amino acids. With V trimmed by 4 bases and J by 8 bases, 10 bases remained unmatched. The germline V gene encodes CDR1 SGHRS and CDR2 YFSETQ.

V and J are TRBV7-2 and TRBJ1-1; tentatively, D is TRBD1 (5 bases). This CDR3 region has 14 residues. Germline CDR1 is SGHTA and CDR2 is FQGNSA. The ends were cut back, 3 bases at V and 4 bases at J, with 12 bases in the middle. The CDR3 loop reads CASSLQGGVTEAFF. DNA for the CDR3: TGTGCCAGCAGCTTGCAGGGCGGAGTCACTGAAGCTTTCTTT.

This chain connects TRBV5-6 to TRBJ2-7; 11 bases map to TRBD2. The trim removed 4 bases at V and 5 bases at J, leaving 11 bases unmatched. CDR1 SGHDT and CDR2 YYEEEE come from the germline V gene. There are 16 residues in the CDR3. The CDR3 here is CASSPILAGDPHEQYF. Here the CDR3 DNA reads TGTGCCAGCAGCCCAATACTAGCGGGGGACCCCCACGAGCAGTACTTC.

This sequence joins TRBV6-5 and TRBJ1-3; D is perhaps TRBD1 (6 bases). This CDR3 region has 15 residues. Germline V lookup: CDR1 MNHEY, CDR2 SVGAGI. Trimming shortened V by 2 bases and J by 3 bases, and 11 bases separated the two germline ends. DNA for the CDR3: TGTGCCAGCAGTTACGGCAGGGGAGGTGGAAACACCATATATTTT. Residues: CASSYGRGGGNTIYF.

V and J are TRBV27 and TRBJ1-2; 11 nucleotides line up with TRBD1. Germline lookup yields CDR1 MNHEY and CDR2 SMNVEV (reference sequence). The CDR3 runs to 16 residues. The J segment lost 4 bases and the V segment lost 2 bases, leaving 6 bases of the junction unmatched. Here the CDR3 DNA reads TGTGCCAGCAGTTTAGGCGGGACAGGGGGGACCTATGGCTACACCTTC. Its protein product is CASSLGGTGGTYGYTF.

This clone occurred a few times. The V call is TRBV10-3, the J call TRBJ2-5; TRBD2 might be the D (5 bases). Looked up from germline, CDR1 is ENHRY and CDR2 is SYGVKD. There are 13 residues in the CDR3. The V end lost 6 bases, the J end lost 5 bases, and 13 bases lay between the germline ends. CDR3 sequence reads: CAISFGLRETQYF. The CDR3 DNA reads TGTGCCATCAGCTTCGGACTTAGGGAGACCCAGTACTTC.

CDR3 DNA sequence: TGTGCCAGTAGTATCAAGGGCCACGAGCAGTACTTC. It encodes CASSIKGHEQYF. The chain combines TRBV19 with TRBJ2-7; D not certain. The V and J ends lost 3 bases and 5 bases respectively, with 8 bases between them. This CDR3 is built from 12 residues. Germline loops: CDR1 LNHDA, CDR2 SQIVND (reference sequence).

The chain recombines TRBV15 with TRBJ1-4, with 9 bases identical to TRBD1. Germline assignment: CDR1 LNHNV and CDR2 YYDKDF (reference sequence). There are 15 residues in the CDR3. The ends lost 1 base at V and 6 bases at J; junction bases unmatched: 3. The CDR3 loop is CATSRGGQGYEKLFF. The CDR3 DNA reads as TGTGCCACCAGCAGAGGGGGACAGGGATATGAAAAACTGTTTTTT.

CDR3 in amino acids: CASSVNPTGNGYTF. Here the CDR3 DNA reads TGTGCCAGCAGCGTTAATCCGACAGGGAATGGCTACACCTTC. The chain employs TRBV9 and TRBJ1-2; TRBD1 matches at 7 bases. J gave up 6 bases and V 2 bases, and 7 bases lay outside the gene matches. Germline values: CDR1 SGDLS, CDR2 YYNGEE. This CDR3 comprises 14 residues.

This rearrangement joins TRBV18 to TRBJ1-6; a possible D gene is TRBD1 (5 bases). V was pared by 6 bases and J by 3 bases, with 12 bases between. The germline CDR1 and CDR2 sequences are KGHSH and LQKENI. The CDR3 runs 15 residues. CDR3 in DNA: TGTGCCAGCTCCCCAGGGACTCTCTATAATTCACCCCTCCACTTT. Its translation: CASSPGTLYNSPLHF.

V is TRBV5-1 and J is TRBJ1-2; TRBD1 matches at 8 bases. Germline V gene lookup returns CDR1 SGHRS and CDR2 YFSETQ. This CDR3 has 14 amino acids. With 5 bases clipped from V and 3 bases from J, the junction kept 6 bases outside the gene matches. The CDR3: CASRTDRGYYGYTF. The CDR3 region has the DNA TGCGCCAGCAGGACCGACAGGGGATACTATGGCTACACCTTC.

CDR3 sequence: CASSRQSGTNFYEQYF. CDR3 in DNA: TGTGCCAGCAGCAGGCAATCCGGGACAAACTTTTACGAGCAGTACTTC. V gene TRBV5-5 combines with J gene TRBJ2-7; D perhaps matches TRBD1 (6 bases). V was pared by 4 bases and J by 4 bases, with 21 bases between. The CDR3 consists of 16 residues. CDR1 is SGHKS, CDR2 YYEKEE, per germline (reference sequence). Complete variable domain (other parts from reference TRBV5-5 and TRBJ2-7): DAGVTQSPTHLIKTRGQQVTLRCSPISGHKSVSWYQQVLGQGPQFIFQYYEKEERGRGNFPDRFSARQFPNYSSELNVNALLLGDSALYLCASSRQSGTNFYEQYFGPGTRLTVT.

This sequence joins TRBV27 and TRBJ2-7, with 11 bases fitting TRBD1. Germline V gives CDR1 MNHEY, CDR2 SMNVEV (reference sequence). Losses at the gene ends were 1 base for V and 3 bases for J; bases not matched to a gene: 14. This CDR3 spans 19 amino acids. In DNA form, the CDR3 reads TGTGCCAGCAGTTTATTTACAAATTCGGACAGGGGGCGCCTCTACGAGCAGTACTTC. The encoded protein is CASSLFTNSDRGRLYEQYF.